The entry below gives a single T cell receptor (beta chain) sequence along with its context. The antigen is unknown. The data were obtained in a study of shared clonotypes between healthy human individuals. Findings and caveats of the study: Only blood was sampled, and tissue TCR repertoires likely differ from blood ones. Researchers found naive subsets generally carried larger estimated richness than memory subsets.

Assay used: immunoSEQ multiplex PCR; TCRdb lists only in-frame clones, some missing. The sample has about 2 million clones, about 95% seen once; the top ten hold about 1.1%. Germline V gene lookup returns CDR1 MGHDK and CDR2 SYGVNS. Trimming left V 6 bases short and J 3 bases short, with 14 bases between. The CDR3 covers 14 residues. Selected positively for CCR7 and CD45RO-negative, naive CD8 cells excluded terminally differentiated effector memory CD45RA+ cells. This sequence was found in a man younger than 35 in good health. The rearrangement links TRBV25-1 to TRBJ1-1; D is ambiguous. What was sequenced was naive CD8+ T cells sorted from blood. As DNA, the CDR3 is TGTGCCAGCAGATCGATCCGGGGAGACACTGAAGCTTTCTTT. Translating gives CASRSIRGDTEAFF.